This T cell receptor beta chain was sequenced for a study of shared clonotypes between healthy human individuals (dated by TCRdb to 2020 to 2021). Turning to the overall study: The cohort comprised a couple of women and a few men aged 18 to 49 years. Per donor, leukapheresis produced somewhere between about 0.8 and 9 billion PBMCs. Different laboratories and diverse techniques were used to prepare libraries and sequence TCR repertoires, to increase sequencing depth and limit assay-specific biases. To estimate repertoire size and how much clonotypes are shared between individuals, the study performed deep sequencing of blood TCR repertoires from a few healthy adults. Paper-wide results and their limitations: Pairwise subsampling indicated that sequencing depth was expected to affect the degree of clonotype sharing among donors. Only blood was sampled, and tissue TCR repertoires likely differ from those in blood. The genetic and exposure-history diversity represented was limited by the small number of donors.

Healthy HIV-negative adults with no recently reported acute infections or vaccinations were included as donors. Only Caucasian adults living in Nashville, Tennessee, USA were represented among the donors. For unsorted samples, some 100 million PBMCs were counted, and genomic DNA was extracted using the QIAamp DNA Blood Mini kit. Blood was obtained by leukapheresis, after which PBMCs were separated by Ficoll-Histopaque density gradient centrifugation and cryopreserved in liquid nitrogen vapor phase. This clone was picked up many times. What antigen it recognizes has not been identified. No base quality values were provided; no much bigger clone lies one nucleotide off. Other DNA sequences in this sample translate to the same CDR3. Measured from the cysteine to the phenylalanine, the CDR3 is 14 residues long. Of the read, only the CDR3 DNA is kept; its 42 bases are in frame from base 1. V sheds 1 base and J sheds 5 bases, leaving 11 bases between their ends. The germline V gene provides CDR1 SGHTA and CDR2 FQGTGA.

TCR CDR3 regions were amplified from genomic DNA by multiplex PCR using the deep immunoSEQ assay. For each cell subset, the extracted genomic DNA was distributed evenly across all wells of several immunoSEQ 96-well plates, and each plate served as one replicate. Each replicate PCR for unsorted PBMC received approximately 0.3 ug genomic DNA, equal to approximately 30,000 T cell genomes. Genomic DNA from unsorted PBMC was sequenced over ten immunoSEQ deep assay plates. Purified libraries were measured with a Qubit 3.0 fluorometer, size-checked on a Bioanalyzer 2100, and measured again with the KAPA Library Quantification kit. Each immunoSEQ 96-well plate was sequenced on its own single-read 150-cycle Illumina NextSeq 550 flow cell. The study's own analysis went as follows. The immunoSEQ output contained only junctional sequences without quality scores, so filtering could not match that applied to full-length reads. To assign V/J genes and CDR3, sequences were annotated against IMGT germline references using PyIR, a Python wrapper for IgBLAST v1.9. Reads were removed for weak V/J assignments (E-value above 1e-6), missing CDR3, stop codons, out-of-frame junctions, or ambiguous translated residues. A V3J clonotype was defined by an identical inferred V gene, J gene, and CDR3 amino acid sequence. Percentage overlap between repertoires was computed as shared unique clonotypes divided by the size of the smaller repertoire. Richness of each repertoire was evaluated using RTK rarefaction, the Chao1 estimator, and Recon v2.1 estimates of unobserved clonotypes. The clones in this table, taken by TCRdb from immuneACCESS, are in-frame only. Not every clone is retained; where verified, under half of the shortfall comes from an unresolved V gene, and the cause of the rest is unknown. V, J and clone size are those of that table, while D and trimming were read from the DNA. The table for this sample lists about 560,000 clones; roughly four fifths of them were counted only once. More than 10% of the sample lies in the top ten.

The sequence links TRBV7-3 to TRBJ1-1, with the D gene call left open. The TCR sequence derives from a woman in her thirties or forties in good health. Some clones in this sample may be carry-over from other donors' samples. Sequencing was performed on PBMCs. Here the CDR3 is given as CASSLMGPGTEAFF. The DNA sequence is as follows: TGTGCCAGCAGCTTAATGGGTCCGGGGACTGAAGCTTTCTTT.